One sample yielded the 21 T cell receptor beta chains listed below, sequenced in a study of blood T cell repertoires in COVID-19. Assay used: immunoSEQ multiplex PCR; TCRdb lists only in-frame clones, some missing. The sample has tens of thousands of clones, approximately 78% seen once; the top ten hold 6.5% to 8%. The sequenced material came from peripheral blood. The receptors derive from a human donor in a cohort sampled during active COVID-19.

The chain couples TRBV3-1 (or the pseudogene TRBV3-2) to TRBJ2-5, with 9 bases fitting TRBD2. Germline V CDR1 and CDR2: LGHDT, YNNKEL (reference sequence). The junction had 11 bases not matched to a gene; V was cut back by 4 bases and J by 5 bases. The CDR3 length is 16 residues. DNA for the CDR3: TGTGCCAGCAGCCCCAGTAGCGGGGGTTTTCGGGAGACCCAGTACTTC. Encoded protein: CASSPSSGGFRETQYF.

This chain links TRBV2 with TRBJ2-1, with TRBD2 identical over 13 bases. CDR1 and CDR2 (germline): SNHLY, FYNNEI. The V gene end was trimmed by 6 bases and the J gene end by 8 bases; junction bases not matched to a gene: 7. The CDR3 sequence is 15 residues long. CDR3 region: CASSRLAGGRYEQFF. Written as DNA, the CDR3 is TGTGCCAGCAGCCGACTAGCGGGGGGCCGGTATGAGCAGTTCTTC. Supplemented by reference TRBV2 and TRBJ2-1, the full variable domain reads EPEVTQTPSHQVTQMGQEVILRCVPISNHLYFYWYRQILGQKVEFLVSFYNNEISEKSEIFDDQFSVERPDGSNFTLKIRSTKLEDSAMYFCASSRLAGGRYEQFFGPGTRLTVL.

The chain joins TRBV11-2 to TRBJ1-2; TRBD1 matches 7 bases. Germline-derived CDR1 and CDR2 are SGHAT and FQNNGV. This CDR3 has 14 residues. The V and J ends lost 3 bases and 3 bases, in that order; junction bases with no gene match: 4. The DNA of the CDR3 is TGTGCCAGCAGCTTTCTTGGACAGGACTATGGCTACACCTTC. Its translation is CASSFLGQDYGYTF.

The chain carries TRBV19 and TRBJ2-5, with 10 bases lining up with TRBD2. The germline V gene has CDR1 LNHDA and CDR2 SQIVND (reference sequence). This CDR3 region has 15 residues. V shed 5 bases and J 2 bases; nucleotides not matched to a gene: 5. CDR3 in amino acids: CASSRAGGRQETQYF. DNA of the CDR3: TGTGCCAGTAGTCGAGCGGGGGGGAGACAAGAGACCCAGTACTTC.

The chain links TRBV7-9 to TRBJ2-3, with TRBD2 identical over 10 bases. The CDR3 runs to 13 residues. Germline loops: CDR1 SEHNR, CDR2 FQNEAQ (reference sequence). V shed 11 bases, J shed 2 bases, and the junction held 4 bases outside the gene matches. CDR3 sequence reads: CASLAGVTDTQYF. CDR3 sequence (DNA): TGTGCCTCTCTAGCGGGGGTCACAGATACGCAGTATTTT.

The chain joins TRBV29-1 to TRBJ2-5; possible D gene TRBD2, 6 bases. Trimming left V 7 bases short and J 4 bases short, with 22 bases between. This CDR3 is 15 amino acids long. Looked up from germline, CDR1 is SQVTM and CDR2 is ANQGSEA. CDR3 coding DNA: TGCAGCGCCACAGGCAAGGGCGGGGTCTCAGAGACCCAGTACTTC. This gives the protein CSATGKGGVSETQYF.

The DNA for the CDR3 is TGTGCCAGCAGCGCGGTTCAAGGGGGAGCTTTCTTT. The encoded protein is CASSAVQGGAFF. The rearrangement uses TRBV6-5 and TRBJ1-1, with D possibly TRBD1 on 6 matching bases. Trimming took off 6 bases at V and 10 bases at J, with 15 bases between the two ends. CDR3 length: 12 amino acids. Germline loops: CDR1 MNHEY, CDR2 SVGAGI.

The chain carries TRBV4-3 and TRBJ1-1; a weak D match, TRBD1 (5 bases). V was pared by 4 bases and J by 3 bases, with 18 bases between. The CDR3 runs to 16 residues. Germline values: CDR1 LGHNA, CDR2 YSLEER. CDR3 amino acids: CASSPGVSRTDTEAFF. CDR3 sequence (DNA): TGCGCCAGCAGCCCGGGGGTCTCCAGGACGGACACTGAAGCTTTCTTT.

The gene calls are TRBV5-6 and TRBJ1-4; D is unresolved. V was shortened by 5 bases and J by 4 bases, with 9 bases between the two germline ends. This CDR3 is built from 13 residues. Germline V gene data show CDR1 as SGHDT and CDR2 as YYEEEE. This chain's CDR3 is CASRRRRNEKLFF. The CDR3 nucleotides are TGTGCCAGCAGGAGGCGGCGTAATGAAAAACTGTTTTTT. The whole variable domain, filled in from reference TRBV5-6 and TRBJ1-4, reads DAGVTQSPTHLIKTRGQQVTLRCSPKSGHDTVSWYQQALGQGPQFIFQYYEEEERQRGNFPDRFSGHQFPNYSSELNVNALLLGDSALYLCASRRRRNEKLFFGSGTQLSVL.

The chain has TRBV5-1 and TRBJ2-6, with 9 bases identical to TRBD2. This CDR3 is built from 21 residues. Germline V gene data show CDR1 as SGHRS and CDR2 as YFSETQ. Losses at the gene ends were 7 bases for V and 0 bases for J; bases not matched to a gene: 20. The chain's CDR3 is CASQPFASGAVSYSGANVLTF. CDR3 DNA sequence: TGCGCCAGCCAGCCCTTCGCTAGCGGGGCCGTCTCTTACTCTGGGGCCAACGTCCTGACTTTC.

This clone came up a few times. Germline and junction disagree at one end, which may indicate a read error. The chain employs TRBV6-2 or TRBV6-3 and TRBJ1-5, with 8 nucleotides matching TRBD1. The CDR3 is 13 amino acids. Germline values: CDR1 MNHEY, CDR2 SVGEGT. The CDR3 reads CASSYSRDRRANF. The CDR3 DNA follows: TGTGCCAGCAGTTACTCGCGGGACAGGCGCGCGAATTTT.

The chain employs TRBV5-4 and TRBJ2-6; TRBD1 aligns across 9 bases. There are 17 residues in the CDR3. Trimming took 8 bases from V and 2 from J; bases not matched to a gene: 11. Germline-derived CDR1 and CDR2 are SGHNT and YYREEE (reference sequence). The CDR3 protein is CASPTGTGTPGANVLTF. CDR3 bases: TGTGCCAGTCCTACCGGGACAGGGACCCCTGGGGCCAACGTCCTGACTTTC.

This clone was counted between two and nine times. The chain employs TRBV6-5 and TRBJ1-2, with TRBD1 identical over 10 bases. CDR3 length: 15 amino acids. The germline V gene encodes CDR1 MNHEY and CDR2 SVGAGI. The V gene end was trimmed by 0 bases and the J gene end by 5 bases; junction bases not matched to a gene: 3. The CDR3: CASSYSGTGEYGYTF. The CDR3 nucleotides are TGTGCCAGCAGTTACTCCGGGACAGGGGAATATGGCTACACCTTC.

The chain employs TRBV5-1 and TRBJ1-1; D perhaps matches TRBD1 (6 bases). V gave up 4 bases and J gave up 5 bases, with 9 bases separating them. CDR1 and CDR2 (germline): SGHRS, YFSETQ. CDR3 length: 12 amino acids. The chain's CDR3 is CASSDTGTEAFF. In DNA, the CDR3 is TGCGCCAGCAGCGATACAGGGACTGAAGCTTTCTTT.

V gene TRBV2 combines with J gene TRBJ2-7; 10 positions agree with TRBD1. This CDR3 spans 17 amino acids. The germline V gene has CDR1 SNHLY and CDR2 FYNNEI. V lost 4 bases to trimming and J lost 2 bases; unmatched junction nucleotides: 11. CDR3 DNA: TGTGCCAGCAGTGTCATAAACCGGGACAGGGGTACCTACGAGCAGTACTTC. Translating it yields CASSVINRDRGTYEQYF. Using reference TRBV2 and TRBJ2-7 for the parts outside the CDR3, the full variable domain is EPEVTQTPSHQVTQMGQEVILRCVPISNHLYFYWYRQILGQKVEFLVSFYNNEISEKSEIFDDQFSVERPDGSNFTLKIRSTKLEDSAMYFCASSVINRDRGTYEQYFGPGTRLTVT.

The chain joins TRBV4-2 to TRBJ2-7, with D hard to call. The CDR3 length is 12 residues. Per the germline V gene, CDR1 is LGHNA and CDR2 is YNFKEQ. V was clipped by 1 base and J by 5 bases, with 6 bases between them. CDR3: CASSQVADEQYF. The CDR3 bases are TGTGCCAGCAGCCAAGTCGCGGACGAGCAGTACTTC.

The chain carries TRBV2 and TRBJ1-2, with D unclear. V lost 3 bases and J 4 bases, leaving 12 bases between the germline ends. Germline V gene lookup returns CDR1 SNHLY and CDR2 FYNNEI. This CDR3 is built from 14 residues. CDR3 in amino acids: CASSDEARFYGYTF. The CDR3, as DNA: TGTGCCAGCAGTGATGAGGCACGGTTCTATGGCTACACCTTC.

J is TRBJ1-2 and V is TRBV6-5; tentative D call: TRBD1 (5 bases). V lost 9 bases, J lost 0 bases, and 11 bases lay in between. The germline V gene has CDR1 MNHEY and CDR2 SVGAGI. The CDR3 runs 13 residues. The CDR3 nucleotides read TGTGCCAGTGCCCTGACAGCTAACTATGGCTACACCTTC. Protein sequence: CASALTANYGYTF.

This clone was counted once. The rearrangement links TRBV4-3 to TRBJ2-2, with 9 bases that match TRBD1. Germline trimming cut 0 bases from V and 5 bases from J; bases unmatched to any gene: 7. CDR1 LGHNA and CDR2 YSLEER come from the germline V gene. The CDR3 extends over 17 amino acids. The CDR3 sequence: CASSQDRWTGVTGELFF. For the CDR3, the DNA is TGCGCCAGCAGCCAAGATCGTTGGACAGGGGTTACCGGGGAGCTGTTTTTT.

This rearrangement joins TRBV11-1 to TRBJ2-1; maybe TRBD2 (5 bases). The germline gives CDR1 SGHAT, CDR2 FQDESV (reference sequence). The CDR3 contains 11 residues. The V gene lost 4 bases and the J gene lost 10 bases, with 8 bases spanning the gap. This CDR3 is CASSYTGEQFF. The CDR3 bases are TGTGCCAGCAGCTACACGGGGGAGCAGTTCTTC.

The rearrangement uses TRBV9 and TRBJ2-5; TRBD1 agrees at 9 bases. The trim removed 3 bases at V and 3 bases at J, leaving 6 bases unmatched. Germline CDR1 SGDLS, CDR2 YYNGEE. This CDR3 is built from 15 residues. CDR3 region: CASSARTGAEETQYF. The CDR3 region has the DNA TGTGCCAGCAGCGCAAGGACAGGGGCGGAAGAGACCCAGTACTTC. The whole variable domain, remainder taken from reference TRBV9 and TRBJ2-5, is DSGVTQTPKHLITATGQRVTLRCSPRSGDLSVYWYQQSLDQGLQFLIQYYNGEERAKGNILERFSAQQFPDLHSELNLSSLELGDSALYFCASSARTGAEETQYFGPGTRLLVL.